Listed here are 21 T cell receptor beta chains from one sample, sequenced in a study of T-cell memory formation after mild COVID-19. A single record per CDR3 protein comes from TCRdb applying MiXCR to the 5' RACE reads. Among 200,000 to 250,000 distinct CDR3 sequences, roughly a tenth were seen once, and the ten largest hold roughly a fifth. The sample comprised PBMCs or a T cell subset sorted from them (not recorded which). Receptor source: a man aged 18 to 35 who had mild COVID-19 (a few samples of this study predate the infection). Cell type and time point are not known.

This clonotype showed up many times. V is TRBV12-3 or TRBV12-4 and J is TRBJ2-7; the D is unclear. This CDR3 spans 16 amino acids. Trimming stripped 4 bases from V and 1 base from J, with 17 bases between. CDR3: CASSSPHIDGSYEQYF. CDR3 DNA: TGTGCCAGCAGTTCGCCCCACATCGATGGATCCTACGAGCAGTACTTC.

This clonotype was seen more than once but under ten times. V usage is TRBV7-2 and J usage is TRBJ2-3; TRBD1 matches at 8 bases. CDR3 length: 15 residues. The V segment lost 1 base and the J segment 5 bases; nucleotides outside the gene matches: 5. Germline V gene lookup returns CDR1 SGHTA and CDR2 FQGNSA. The CDR3 here is CASSLGRGRKDTQYF. In DNA form, the CDR3 reads TGTGCCAGCAGCTTAGGCAGGGGGCGTAAAGATACGCAGTATTTT. The whole variable domain, filled in from reference TRBV7-2 and TRBJ2-3, reads GAGVSQSPSNKVTEKGKDVELRCDPISGHTALYWYRQSLGQGLEFLIYFQGNSAPDKSGLPSDRFSAERTGGSVSTLTIQRTQQEDSAVYLCASSLGRGRKDTQYFGPGTRLTVL.

This clonotype was seen only a few times. The gene calls are TRBV12-3 or TRBV12-4 and TRBJ2-7, with D perhaps TRBD1 or TRBD2 (5 bases each). Trimming left V 6 bases short and J 2 bases short, with 11 bases between. The CDR3 is made up of 13 amino acids. CDR3 protein: CASRGTETYEQYF. DNA for the CDR3: TGTGCCAGCAGAGGGACGGAGACCTACGAGCAGTACTTC.

The chain combines TRBV2 with TRBJ2-5; tentatively, D is TRBD1 or TRBD2 (5 bases each). The CDR3 contains 16 residues. The V and J ends lost 3 bases and 2 bases respectively, with 16 bases between them. Per the germline V gene, CDR1 is SNHLY and CDR2 is FYNNEI. In nucleotides, the CDR3 is TGTGCCAGCAGTGATTTAGGAGGCAGGGAACAAGAGACCCAGTACTTC. This sequence encodes CASSDLGGREQETQYF.

Only a few counts were recorded for this clonotype. The CDR3 DNA reads as TGCGCCAGCAGCCAGGGCACGGGACACAAGACCTCGAGAAATCAGCCCCAGCATTTT. Its protein product is CASSQGTGHKTSRNQPQHF. The rearrangement uses TRBV4-3 and TRBJ1-5; maybe TRBD1 (6 bases). From germline, CDR1 is LGHNA and CDR2 YSLEER. V lost 3 bases to trimming and J lost 4 bases, with 25 bases between them. The CDR3 loop spans 19 amino acids.

The sample holds one count of this clonotype. The chain links TRBV27 to TRBJ2-5; 8 nucleotides match TRBD1. The germline CDR1 and CDR2 sequences are MNHEY and SMNVEV (reference sequence). With 4 bases clipped from V and 5 bases from J, the junction kept 6 bases outside the gene matches. CDR3 length: 14 amino acids. The DNA for the CDR3 is TGTGCCAGCAGTTCGTTGGGACAGGAGGAGACCCAGTACTTC. Its translation is CASSSLGQEETQYF.

This clonotype occurred a few times. V usage is TRBV18 and J usage is TRBJ2-7; D might be TRBD2 (7 bases). V lost 6 bases and J 2 bases, leaving 17 bases between the germline ends. Germline V gene data show CDR1 as KGHSH and CDR2 as LQKENI. CDR3 length equals 15 residues. The CDR3 sequence is CASSPRGGGTYEQYF. The CDR3 DNA follows: TGTGCCAGCTCTCCTCGGGGAGGGGGAACCTACGAGCAGTACTTC.

A remark on this clonotype: Just one base apart from a much larger clone, this may be a read error. The rearrangement uses TRBV7-8 and TRBJ2-1; 9 nucleotides align to TRBD1. Per the germline V gene, CDR1 is SGHVS and CDR2 is FQNEAQ. This CDR3 has 15 amino acids. Trimming at V came to 5 bases and at J to 7 bases, leaving 9 bases not matched to a gene. CDR3 residues: CASSPDRGIMNEQFF. As DNA, the CDR3 is TGTGCCAGCAGCCCCGACAGGGGGATCATGAATGAGCAGTTCTTC.

This clonotype was seen a handful of times. This chain connects TRBV3-1 to TRBJ2-7, with a possible D match to TRBD2 (5 bases). The CDR3 runs 14 residues. Germline V gene data show CDR1 as LGHDT and CDR2 as YNNKEL (reference sequence). V lost 4 bases and J 7 bases, leaving 17 bases between the germline ends. The CDR3 spells CASSRASGPGEQYF. CDR3 bases: TGTGCCAGCAGCCGGGCCAGCGGCCCGGGAGAGCAGTACTTC.

This clonotype was counted a few times. The chain carries TRBV4-1 and TRBJ2-2; TRBD2 matches 9 bases. Losses at the gene ends were 0 bases for V and 4 bases for J; bases not matched to a gene: 3. The CDR3 has 16 amino acids. Germline assignment: CDR1 MGHRA and CDR2 YSYEKL. The CDR3 coding sequence is TGCGCCAGCAGCCAAGACGGCGGGGGGGGCACCGGGGAGCTGTTTTTT. It translates to CASSQDGGGGTGELFF.

This clonotype has at least ten counts. This chain links TRBV5-1 with TRBJ2-7, with D perhaps given as TRBD1 or TRBD2 (5 bases each). Germline V gives CDR1 SGHRS, CDR2 YFSETQ. CDR3 length: 13 residues. Trimming took 3 bases from V and 3 from J, leaving 10 bases between them. Here the CDR3 reads CASSSRGDYEQYF. The CDR3 region has the DNA TGCGCCAGCAGCTCTAGGGGAGACTACGAGCAGTACTTC.

This clonotype has more than one count but fewer than ten. This chain joins TRBV7-2 and TRBJ1-5; tentatively, D is TRBD1 (5 bases). V was clipped by 4 bases and J by 5 bases, with 12 bases between them. The CDR3 runs to 14 residues. Germline loops: CDR1 SGHTA, CDR2 FQGNSA. This CDR3 reads CASSSEGSHQPQHF. Here the CDR3 DNA reads TGTGCCAGCAGCTCGGAGGGGTCGCATCAGCCCCAGCATTTT. Based on the CDR3 plus reference TRBV7-2 and TRBJ1-5, the full variable domain is GAGVSQSPSNKVTEKGKDVELRCDPISGHTALYWYRQSLGQGLEFLIYFQGNSAPDKSGLPSDRFSAERTGGSVSTLTIQRTQQEDSAVYLCASSSEGSHQPQHFGDGTRLSIL.

Many counts were recorded for this clonotype. This sequence joins TRBV7-2 and TRBJ1-2; maybe TRBD1 (6 bases). Trimming took off 5 bases at V and 2 bases at J, with 15 bases between the two ends. The CDR3 is 15 amino acids. The germline gives CDR1 SGHTA, CDR2 FQGNSA. CDR3 region: CASSRSTGINYGYTF. DNA for the CDR3: TGTGCCAGCAGCCGATCTACAGGGATCAACTATGGCTACACCTTC.

The V gene is TRBV20-1, the J gene TRBJ2-7, with a tentative D call TRBD2 (6 bases). The length of the CDR3 is 13 residues. The ends were cut back, 5 bases at V and 2 bases at J, with 13 bases in the middle. Germline V CDR1 and CDR2: DFQATT, SNEGSKA (reference sequence). The CDR3, as DNA: TGCAGTGCTCTCGACGGGGGAGCCTACGAGCAGTACGTC. It codes for CSALDGGAYEQYV.

There are many counts of this clonotype. This chain uses TRBV18 with TRBJ1-1; no definite D call. CDR3 length: 12 residues. Looked up from germline, CDR1 is KGHSH and CDR2 is LQKENI. The V gene lost 2 bases and the J gene lost 4 bases, with 5 bases spanning the gap. Here the CDR3 DNA reads TGTGCCAGCTCACCAACAAGCACTGAAGCTTTCTTT. Amino acids: CASSPTSTEAFF.

This clonotype has at least ten counts. The chain joins TRBV7-9 to TRBJ2-5; D may match TRBD1 or TRBD2 (6 bases each). V lost 5 bases and J lost 5, with 15 bases in between. This CDR3 is built from 14 residues. CDR1 is SEHNR, CDR2 FQNEAQ, per germline (reference sequence). The chain's CDR3 is CASSPGARWETQYF. The CDR3 bases are TGTGCCAGCAGCCCGGGGGCGAGATGGGAGACCCAGTACTTC.

This clonotype was counted ten times or more. This chain links TRBV7-2 with TRBJ2-2; D is undetermined. V gave up 7 bases and J gave up 4 bases, with 16 bases separating them. Germline CDR1 SGHTA, CDR2 FQGNSA. The CDR3 consists of 15 residues. The CDR3 region is CASIEEPLLTGELFF. The CDR3 nucleotides are TGTGCCAGCATCGAAGAGCCCCTACTCACCGGGGAGCTGTTTTTT.

The chain recombines TRBV7-2 with TRBJ2-1; 8 positions match TRBD2. CDR1 and CDR2 from the germline V gene are SGHTA and FQGNSA. Trimming at V came to 5 bases and at J to 3 bases, leaving 6 bases not matched to a gene. The CDR3 covers 15 residues. The CDR3 is CASSPSGGYYNEQFF. Written as DNA, the CDR3 is TGTGCCAGCAGCCCGAGCGGGGGTTACTACAATGAGCAGTTCTTC. The full variable domain, in which reference TRBV7-2 and TRBJ2-1 provide the parts outside the CDR3, is GAGVSQSPSNKVTEKGKDVELRCDPISGHTALYWYRQSLGQGLEFLIYFQGNSAPDKSGLPSDRFSAERTGGSVSTLTIQRTQQEDSAVYLCASSPSGGYYNEQFFGPGTRLTVL.

The sample holds a few counts of this clonotype. The genes are TRBV4-1 and TRBJ2-7, with D possibly being TRBD1 (6 bases). Germline values: CDR1 MGHRA, CDR2 YSYEKL. V gave up 3 bases and J gave up 4 bases, with 16 bases separating them. CDR3 length: 15 amino acids. The CDR3 loop reads CASSQHTGREYEQYF. The CDR3 region has the DNA TGCGCCAGCAGCCAGCATACAGGGAGAGAATACGAGCAGTACTTC.

The chain couples TRBV6-2 or TRBV6-3 to TRBJ2-5; D unresolved. This CDR3 spans 14 amino acids. Germline V CDR1 and CDR2: MNHEY, SVGEGT. V shed 5 bases and J shed 7 bases, with 17 bases lying between them. Written as DNA, the CDR3 is TGTGCCAGCAGTCTCCCGGACGGAGTTCTGACCCAGTACTTC. Its protein product is CASSLPDGVLTQYF.

This clonotype has a count of ten or more. The chain combines TRBV5-6 with TRBJ2-5; the D gene is possibly TRBD2 (6 bases). Trimming cost V 7 bases and J 4 bases, with 23 bases left between them. CDR1 and CDR2 from the germline V gene are SGHDT and YYEEEE. The CDR3 extends over 16 amino acids. The CDR3 DNA is TGTGCCAGCGACCTCTGGAGACTAGACGGACGAGAGACCCAGTACTTC. This translates into CASDLWRLDGRETQYF.